The rows below give T cell receptor beta chains drawn from one sample of a study of Ad26.COV2.S vaccination and SARS-CoV-2 variants. Generated by immunoSEQ multiplex PCR, the TCRdb table keeps only in-frame clones and is missing some. Altogether hundreds of thousands of clones are present, 90% being singletons, with the ten largest covering over 9%. Sequencing was performed on peripheral blood, taken in a trial of Ad26.COV2.S vaccine versus placebo. These receptor sequences come from a person aged 18 to 65 who received the Ad26.COV2.S COVID-19 vaccine or a placebo. Both conserved end residues are part of each CDR3. A D gene is named only where the DNA matches it firmly. Not all rows give a size; the values are once, few, many and, for expanded clones, a class.

abundance,d_gene,j_gene,v_gene,CDR3nt,CDR3aa
-,-,TRBJ2-3,TRBV4-1,TGCGCCAGCAGCCAAGATCCCGCGGCCCTCACAGATACGCAGTATTTT,CASSQDPAALTDTQYF
-,TRBD1,TRBJ2-1,TRBV11-1,TGTGCCAGCAGTCACCGGGACAGGGGTTACAATGAGCAGTTCTTC,CASSHRDRGYNEQFF
-,-,TRBJ2-7,TRBV5-1,TGCGCCAGCAGCTTGGATCCCGGCGGGAACTACGAGCAGTACTTC,CASSLDPGGNYEQYF
-,-,TRBJ2-1,TRBV21-1,TGTGCCAGCAGCAAGAAGTTACCGGGACTAGCGGGAGTAGTGATGAGAGTGAATGAGCAGTTCTTC,CASSKKLPGLAGVVMRVNEQFF
-,-,TRBJ2-1,TRBV7-2,TGTGCCAGCAGCTTAGCAAACTCAATCTACAATGAGCAGTTCTTC,CASSLANSIYNEQFF
-,-,TRBJ2-1,TRBV6-2/TRBV6-3,TGTGCCAGCAGTTACGTATGGGTCCGTGAGCAGTTCTTC,CASSYVWVREQFF
-,TRBD1,TRBJ1-4,TRBV28,TGTGCCAGCATTACAGGGGCCAGGGTGGATGAAAAACTGTTTTTT,CASITGARVDEKLFF
-,-,TRBJ1-2,TRBV28,TGTGCCAGCAGCCCTCGGACACCCGGGAACTCTAACTATGGCTACACCTTC,CASSPRTPGNSNYGYTF
-,-,TRBJ1-3,TRBV3-1/TRBV3-2,TGTGCCAGCAGCCAAGCCCCGCCCGGAAACACCATATATTTT,CASSQAPPGNTIYF
-,TRBD2,TRBJ2-7,TRBV29-1,TGCAGCGTCCGAAGCGGGAGGGCCTTTAGGGAGCAGTACTTC,CSVRSGRAFREQYF
-,-,TRBJ1-2,TRBV27,TGTGCCAGCAGTTTATATGGCAGCCACTATGGCTACACCTTC,CASSLYGSHYGYTF
-,TRBD2,TRBJ2-1,TRBV10-2,TGCGCCAGTGGACTAGCGGGAGGGAATGAGCAGTTCTTC,CASGLAGGNEQFF
-,TRBD1,TRBJ1-4,TRBV10-1,TGCGCCAGCAGTGAGTCGCCGGGACAGGGTCGAGAAAAACTGTTTTTT,CASSESPGQGREKLFF
-,-,TRBJ2-5,TRBV7-6,TGTGCCAGCAGCTTAGCGCACCAAGAGACCCAGTACTTC,CASSLAHQETQYF
-,-,TRBJ2-1,TRBV10-3,TGTGCCATCGCCCGGGAAACCTCCTCTTATAACAATGAGCAGTTCTTC,CAIARETSSYNNEQFF
-,-,TRBJ1-2,TRBV19,TGTGCCAGTAGTCCGGGACCCGGGGGGCTTTATGGCTACACCTTC,CASSPGPGGLYGYTF
-,-,TRBJ1-5,TRBV18,TGTGCCAGCTCACCATCGGGGGCCGGGGGAAATCAGCCCCAGCATTTT,CASSPSGAGGNQPQHF
once,-,TRBJ2-2,TRBV6-2/TRBV6-3,TGTGCCAGCAGTTACGGCACCGGGGAGCTGTTTTTT,CASSYGTGELFF
-,-,TRBJ2-1,TRBV18,TGTGCCAGCTCACCGCAGGGTCGCGAAATCTCCTACAATGAGCAGTTCTTC,CASSPQGREISYNEQFF
-,-,TRBJ2-3,TRBV7-3,TGTGCCAGCAGCTTAGGACATACTAGCACAGATACGCAGTATTTT,CASSLGHTSTDTQYF
-,-,TRBJ2-3,TRBV11-2,TGTGCCAGCAGCTTAGACAGGGGCGATACGCAGTATTTT,CASSLDRGDTQYF
-,-,TRBJ2-7,TRBV7-2,TGTGCCAGCAGCTTCTTGGGTCAGGTAACCTACGAGCAGTACTTC,CASSFLGQVTYEQYF
-,TRBD2,TRBJ2-4,TRBV7-9,TGTGCCAGCAGCCCCATCCGGAGCGGGGGGGTGGCGGACATTCAGTACTTC,CASSPIRSGGVADIQYF
-,-,TRBJ1-2,TRBV7-9,TGTGCCAGCAGCTTAGGTGCCGGGGAGGGCTACACCTTC,CASSLGAGEGYTF
-,-,TRBJ2-5,TRBV19,TGTGCCAGTAGTATAGAAGCCGGGTCCTTCGGGACCCAGTACTTC,CASSIEAGSFGTQYF
-,TRBD2,TRBJ2-1,TRBV7-6,TGTGCCAGCAGCTTTACTAGCGGGAGGGACTACAATGAGCAGTTCTTC,CASSFTSGRDYNEQFF
-,TRBD2,TRBJ2-7,TRBV5-1,TGCGCCAGCAGCTTGGTCGGTAGCGGGAGGTACGAGCAGTACTTC,CASSLVGSGRYEQYF
-,-,TRBJ2-5,TRBV27,TGTGCCAGCAGCCCCATCCCGGGAGTGGAGACCCAGTACTTC,CASSPIPGVETQYF
-,-,TRBJ1-2,TRBV6-5,TGTGCCAGCAGTTACCCGGGCACCCCAGGGGGCTACACCTTC,CASSYPGTPGGYTF
once,-,TRBJ2-7,TRBV30,TGTGCCTGGAGTGGACTAGTAGGCGAGCAGTACTTC,CAWSGLVGEQYF
-,-,TRBJ2-3,TRBV19,TGTGCCAGTAGTATTGGAGGGAACACAGATACGCAGTATTTT,CASSIGGNTDTQYF
-,TRBD2,TRBJ2-1,TRBV7-9,TGTGCCAGCAGCTTAGTCCTAGCGGGATTTACCAATGAGCAGTTCTTC,CASSLVLAGFTNEQFF
-,-,TRBJ2-7,TRBV1,TGCACCAGCAGCCAAGATACCCCCGGGATAACCCGGGGACTAGCGGGAGCGTCCTACGAGCAGTACTTC,CTSSQDTPGITRGLAGASYEQYF
-,-,TRBJ2-7,TRBV7-9,TGTGCCAGCAGCCCTACTCCGTACGAGCAGTACTTC,CASSPTPYEQYF
-,-,TRBJ2-1,TRBV29-1,TGCAGCGTTAGCCAGGTAGCGGCTCGTGGGGATGAGCAGTTCTTC,CSVSQVAARGDEQFF
-,-,TRBJ1-1,TRBV27,TGTGCCAGCAGTTTCGGACACCTGAACACTGAAGCTTTCTTT,CASSFGHLNTEAFF
-,-,TRBJ1-1,TRBV4-3,TGCGCCAGCAGCCGATCCAGGGGAGAAGCTTTCTTT,CASSRSRGEAFF
-,-,TRBJ2-5,TRBV7-2,TGTGCCAGCGGGTCCCGCCAAGAGACCCAGTACTTC,CASGSRQETQYF
-,-,TRBJ2-2,TRBV7-9,TGTGCCAGCAGCTTATTGGGGGCCGGGGAGCTGTTTTTT,CASSLLGAGELFF
-,-,TRBJ2-3,TRBV6-2/TRBV6-3,TGTGCCAGCAGCCCTCGGGTCCAAACTAGCACAGATACGCAGTATTTT,CASSPRVQTSTDTQYF
-,-,TRBJ2-3,TRBV6-4,TGTGCCAGCAGTCGGGACCCGAGGGGCACAGATACGCAGTATTTT,CASSRDPRGTDTQYF
-,-,TRBJ2-7,TRBV6-5,TGTGCCAGCAGTTACTCGAAGGCATCTAACTACGAGCAGTACTTC,CASSYSKASNYEQYF